Reported below is one T cell receptor (beta chain). Method: immunoSEQ multiplex PCR; TCRdb's copy keeps in-frame clones and lacks some. The table shows 310,000 or so clones, with 87% occurring only once. Two consecutive negative NP/OP PCR tests, clearance, or resolved symptoms defined Cohort 3 recovery. This sample was taken from a study of blood T cell repertoires in COVID-19. Study information: Sample material is recorded as cDNA or gDNA derived from T cells, B-cell-depleted T cells, or PBMCs.

Per the germline V gene, CDR1 is LNHDA and CDR2 is SQIVND (reference sequence). V lost 7 bases and J lost 2, with 14 bases in between. The CDR3 runs to 14 residues. The sequenced sample was PBMCs or T cells enriched from blood (not recorded which). The chain combines TRBV19 with TRBJ1-1; tentatively, D is TRBD1 (5 bases). The receptor's source is a woman in her forties who had recovered from COVID-19. The CDR3 DNA is TGTGCCAGTACCCTAGGACATTCCAACACTGAAGCTTTCTTT. Translated: CASTLGHSNTEAFF.